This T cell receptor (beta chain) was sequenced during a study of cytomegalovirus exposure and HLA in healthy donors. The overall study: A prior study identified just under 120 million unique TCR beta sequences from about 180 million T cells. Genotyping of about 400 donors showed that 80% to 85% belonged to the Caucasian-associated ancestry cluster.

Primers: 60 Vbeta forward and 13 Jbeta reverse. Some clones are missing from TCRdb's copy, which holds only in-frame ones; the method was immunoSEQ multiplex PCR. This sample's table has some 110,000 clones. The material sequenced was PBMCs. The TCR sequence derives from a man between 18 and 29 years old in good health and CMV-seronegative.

The CDR3 spells CASSLGDTGTQYF. Here the CDR3 DNA reads TGCGCCAGCAGCTTAGGGGACACCGGAACCCAGTACTTC. The chain is built from TRBV5-1 and TRBJ2-5, with D possibly matching TRBD1 (6 bases). The length of the CDR3 is 13 residues. Looked up from germline, CDR1 is SGHRS and CDR2 is YFSETQ. V was cut by 2 bases and J by 8 bases, with 13 bases left in between.